Detailed here is one TCR beta chain. The source of the sample is a study of blood T cell repertoires in COVID-19. The ends lost 6 bases at V and 0 bases at J; junction bases unmatched: 4. Germline V gene sequence: CDR1 MNHEY, CDR2 SMNVEV (reference sequence). This CDR3 spans 14 amino acids. Allocation to cohorts depended on clinical history reported by the participants. Authors' processing steps: Reference gene primer amplification yielded estimated nucleated cell counts. The assay was immunoSEQ multiplex PCR, and TCRdb's table has in-frame clones only and misses some. The V and J calls and the clone size are those of that table, but D and trimming were determined from the DNA. The sample lists 200,000 to 250,000 clones, 88% occurring once.

J is TRBJ1-2 and V is TRBV27; the match to TRBD1 covers 7 bases. Sequenced: PBMCs or T cells enriched from blood (not recorded which). The sequence was collected from a woman aged 25 to 45 who had been exposed to COVID-19. The chain's CDR3 is CASRTGSSNYGYTF. The CDR3 DNA reads TGTGCCAGCAGGACAGGGAGTTCTAACTATGGCTACACCTTC.